The source of this T cell receptor (beta chain) is a study of CD8 T cells in Susac syndrome. An input of about 0.5 to 1 ug of RNA was subjected to reverse transcription using random hexamers. Each CDR3 protein gets one entry after TCRdb re-called the immunoSEQ multiplex PCR reads with MiXCR. The sample gives some 300,000 distinct CDR3 sequences, roughly 90% of which show up once; around 0.18% is in the top ten. The CDR3 loop spans 15 amino acids. Germline V CDR1 and CDR2: SQVTM, ANQGSEA. The sequenced sample consisted of CD8+ T cells from PBMCs. V and J are TRBV29-1 and TRBJ1-3; 7 bases are shared with TRBD1. This clonotype originated in a human donor with multiple sclerosis. CDR3 loop: CFMNRRQGGGNTIYF. The CDR3 DNA sequence: TGCTTTATGAATCGGAGACAGGGAGGCGGAAACACCATATATTTT.